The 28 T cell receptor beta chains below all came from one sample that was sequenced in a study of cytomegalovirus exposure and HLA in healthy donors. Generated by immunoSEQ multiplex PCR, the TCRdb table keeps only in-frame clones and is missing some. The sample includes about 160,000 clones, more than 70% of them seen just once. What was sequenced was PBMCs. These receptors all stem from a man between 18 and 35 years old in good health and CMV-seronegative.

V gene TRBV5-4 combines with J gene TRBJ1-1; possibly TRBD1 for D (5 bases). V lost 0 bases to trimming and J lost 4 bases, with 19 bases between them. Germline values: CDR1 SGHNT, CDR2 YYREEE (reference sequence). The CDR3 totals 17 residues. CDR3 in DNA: TGTGCCAGCAGCTTGGATCCGCAAGCGACAGCAATCACTGAAGCTTTCTTT. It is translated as CASSLDPQATAITEAFF.

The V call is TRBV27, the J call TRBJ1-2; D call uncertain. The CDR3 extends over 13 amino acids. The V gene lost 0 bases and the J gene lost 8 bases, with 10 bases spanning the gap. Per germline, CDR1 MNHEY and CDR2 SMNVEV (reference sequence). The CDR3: CASSLSGGGGYTF. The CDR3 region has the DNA TGTGCCAGCAGTTTATCGGGCGGCGGGGGCTACACCTTC.

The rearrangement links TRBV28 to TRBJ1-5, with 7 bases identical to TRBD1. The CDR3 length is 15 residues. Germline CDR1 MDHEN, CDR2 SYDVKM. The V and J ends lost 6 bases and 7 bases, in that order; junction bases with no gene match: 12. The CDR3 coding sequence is TGTGCCAGCAGCCCCCGACAGGGCGAGGGCCAGCCCCAGCATTTT. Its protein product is CASSPRQGEGQPQHF.

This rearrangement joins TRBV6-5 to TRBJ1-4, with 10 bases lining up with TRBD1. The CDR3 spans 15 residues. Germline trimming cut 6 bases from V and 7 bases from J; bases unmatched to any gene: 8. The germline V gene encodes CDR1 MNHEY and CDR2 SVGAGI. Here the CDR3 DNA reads TGTGCCAGCAGAGCAGACAGGGGGCGCGGTGAAAAACTGTTTTTT. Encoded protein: CASRADRGRGEKLFF.

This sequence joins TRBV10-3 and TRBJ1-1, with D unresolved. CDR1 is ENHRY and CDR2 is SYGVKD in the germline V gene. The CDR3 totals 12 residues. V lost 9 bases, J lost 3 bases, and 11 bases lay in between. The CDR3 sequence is CAIDDRDTEAFF. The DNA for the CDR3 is TGTGCCATTGATGACCGGGACACTGAAGCTTTCTTT.

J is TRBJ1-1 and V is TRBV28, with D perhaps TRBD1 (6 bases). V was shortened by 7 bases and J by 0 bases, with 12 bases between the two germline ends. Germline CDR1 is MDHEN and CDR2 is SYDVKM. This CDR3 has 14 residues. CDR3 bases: TGTGCCAGCATCGAACAGGGTATGAACACTGAAGCTTTCTTT. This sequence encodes CASIEQGMNTEAFF.

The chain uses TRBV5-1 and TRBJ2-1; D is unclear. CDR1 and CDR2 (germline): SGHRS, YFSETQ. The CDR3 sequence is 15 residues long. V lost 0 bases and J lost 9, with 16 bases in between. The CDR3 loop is CASSLVSQPRGEQFF. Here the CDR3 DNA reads TGCGCCAGCAGCTTGGTATCCCAACCTCGCGGTGAGCAGTTCTTC. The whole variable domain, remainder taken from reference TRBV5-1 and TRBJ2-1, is KAGVTQTPRYLIKTRGQQVTLSCSPISGHRSVSWYQQTPGQGLQFLFEYFSETQRNKGNFPGRFSGRQFSNSRSEMNVSTLELGDSALYLCASSLVSQPRGEQFFGPGTRLTVL.

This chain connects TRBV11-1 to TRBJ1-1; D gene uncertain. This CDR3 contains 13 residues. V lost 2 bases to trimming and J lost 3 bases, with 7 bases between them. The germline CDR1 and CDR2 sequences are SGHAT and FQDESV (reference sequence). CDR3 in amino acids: CASSLLGDTEAFF. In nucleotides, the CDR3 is TGTGCCAGCAGCTTATTGGGAGACACTGAAGCTTTCTTT. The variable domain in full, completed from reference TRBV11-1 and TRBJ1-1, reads EAEVAQSPRYKITEKSQAVAFWCDPISGHATLYWYRQILGQGPELLVQFQDESVVDDSQLPKDRFSAERLKGVDSTLKIQPAELGDSAMYLCASSLLGDTEAFFGQGTRLTVV.

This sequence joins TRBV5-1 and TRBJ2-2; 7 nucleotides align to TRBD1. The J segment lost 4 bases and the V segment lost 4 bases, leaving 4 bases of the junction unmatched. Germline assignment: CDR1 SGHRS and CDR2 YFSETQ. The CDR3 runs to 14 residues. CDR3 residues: CASSMDRSTGELFF. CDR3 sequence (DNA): TGCGCCAGCAGCATGGACAGGTCCACCGGGGAGCTGTTTTTT.

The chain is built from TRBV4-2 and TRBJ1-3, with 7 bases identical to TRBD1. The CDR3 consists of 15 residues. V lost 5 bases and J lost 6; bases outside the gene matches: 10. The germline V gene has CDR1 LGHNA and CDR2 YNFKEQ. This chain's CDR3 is CASSLDRVRENTIYF. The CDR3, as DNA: TGTGCCAGCAGCTTAGACAGGGTACGGGAAAACACCATATATTTT.

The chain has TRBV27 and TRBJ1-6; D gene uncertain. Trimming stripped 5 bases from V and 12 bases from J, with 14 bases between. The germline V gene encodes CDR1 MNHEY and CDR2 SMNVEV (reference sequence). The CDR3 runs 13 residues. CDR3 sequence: CASSPQPGLPLHF. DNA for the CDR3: TGTGCCAGCAGTCCTCAACCTGGGCTACCCCTCCACTTT.

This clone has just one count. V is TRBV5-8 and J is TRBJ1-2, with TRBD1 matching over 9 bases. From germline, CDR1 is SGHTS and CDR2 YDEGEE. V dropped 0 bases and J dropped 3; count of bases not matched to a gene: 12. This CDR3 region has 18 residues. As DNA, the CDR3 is TGTGCCAGCAGCTTGGGCGGGACAGGGCGGTATACTTACTATGGCTACACCTTC. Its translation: CASSLGGTGRYTYYGYTF.

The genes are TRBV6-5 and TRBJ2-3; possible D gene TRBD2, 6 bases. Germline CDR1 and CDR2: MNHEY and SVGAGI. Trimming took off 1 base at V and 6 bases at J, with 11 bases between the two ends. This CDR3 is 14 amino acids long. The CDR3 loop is CASSYFGTGDTQYF. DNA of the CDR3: TGTGCCAGCAGTTACTTTGGGACTGGCGATACGCAGTATTTT.

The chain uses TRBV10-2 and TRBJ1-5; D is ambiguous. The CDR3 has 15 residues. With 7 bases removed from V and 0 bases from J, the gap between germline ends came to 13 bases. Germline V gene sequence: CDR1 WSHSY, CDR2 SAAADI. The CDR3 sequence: CASTQRADSNQPQHF. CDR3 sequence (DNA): TGCGCCAGCACCCAGAGGGCGGATAGCAATCAGCCCCAGCATTTT.

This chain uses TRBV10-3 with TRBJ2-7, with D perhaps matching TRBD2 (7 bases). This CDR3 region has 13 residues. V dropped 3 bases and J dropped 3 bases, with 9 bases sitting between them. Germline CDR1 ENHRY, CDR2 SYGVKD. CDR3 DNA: TGTGCCATCAGTGAAGGGGGGGGCTACGAGCAGTACTTC. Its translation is CAISEGGGYEQYF.

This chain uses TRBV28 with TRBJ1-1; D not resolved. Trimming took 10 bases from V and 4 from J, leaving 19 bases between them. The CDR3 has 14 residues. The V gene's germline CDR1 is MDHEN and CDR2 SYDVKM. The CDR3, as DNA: TGTGCCACCATGCTCACAGTTGGCCCCACTGAAGCTTTCTTT. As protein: CATMLTVGPTEAFF.

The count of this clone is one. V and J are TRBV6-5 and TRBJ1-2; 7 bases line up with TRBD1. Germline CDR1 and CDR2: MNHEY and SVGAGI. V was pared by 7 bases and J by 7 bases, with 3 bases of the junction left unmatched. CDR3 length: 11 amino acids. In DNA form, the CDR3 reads TGTGCCAGCACAGGGGGAGGTGGCTACACCTTC. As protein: CASTGGGGYTF.

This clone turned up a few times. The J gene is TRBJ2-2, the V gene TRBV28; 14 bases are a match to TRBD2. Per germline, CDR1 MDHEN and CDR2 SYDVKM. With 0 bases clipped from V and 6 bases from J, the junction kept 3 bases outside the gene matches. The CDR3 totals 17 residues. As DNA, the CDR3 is TGTGCCAGCAGTTTATGGAGACTAGCGGGAGGGCCCGGGGAGCTGTTTTTT. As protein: CASSLWRLAGGPGELFF.

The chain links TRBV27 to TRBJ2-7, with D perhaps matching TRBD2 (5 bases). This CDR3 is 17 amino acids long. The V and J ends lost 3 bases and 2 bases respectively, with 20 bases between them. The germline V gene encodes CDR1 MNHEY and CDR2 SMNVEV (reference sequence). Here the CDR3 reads CASSFQFGLKGAYEQYF. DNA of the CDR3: TGTGCCAGCAGTTTCCAGTTCGGACTCAAAGGAGCCTACGAGCAGTACTTC.

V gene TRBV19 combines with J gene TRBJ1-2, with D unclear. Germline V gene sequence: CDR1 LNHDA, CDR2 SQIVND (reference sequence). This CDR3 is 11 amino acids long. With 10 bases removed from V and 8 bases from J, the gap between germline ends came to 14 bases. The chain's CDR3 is CATQTGRGYTF. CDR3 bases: TGTGCCACCCAAACGGGGAGAGGCTACACCTTC.

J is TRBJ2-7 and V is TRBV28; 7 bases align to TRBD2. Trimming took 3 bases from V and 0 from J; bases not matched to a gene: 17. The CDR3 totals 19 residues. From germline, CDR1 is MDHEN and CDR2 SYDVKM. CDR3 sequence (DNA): TGTGCCAGCAGTTTTGTCAGGCTCCATATAGCGGGCAGCTCCTACGAGCAGTACTTC. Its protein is CASSFVRLHIAGSSYEQYF.

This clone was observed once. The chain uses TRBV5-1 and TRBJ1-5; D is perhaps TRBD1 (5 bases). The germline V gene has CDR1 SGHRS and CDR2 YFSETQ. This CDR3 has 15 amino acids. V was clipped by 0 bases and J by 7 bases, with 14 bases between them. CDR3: CASSLAMEGTQPQHF. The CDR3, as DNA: TGCGCCAGCAGCTTGGCCATGGAGGGGACCCAGCCCCAGCATTTT.

In nucleotides, the CDR3 is TGTGCCAGCAGCTTAAGAGCTAGCGGGGGCCGCACAGATACGCAGTATTTT. This translates into CASSLRASGGRTDTQYF. The chain couples TRBV7-9 to TRBJ2-3; 10 positions match TRBD2. Unmatched junction bases numbered 6, after V lost 2 bases and J lost 1 base. CDR1 and CDR2 from the germline V gene are SEHNR and FQNEAQ (reference sequence). The length of the CDR3 is 17 residues.

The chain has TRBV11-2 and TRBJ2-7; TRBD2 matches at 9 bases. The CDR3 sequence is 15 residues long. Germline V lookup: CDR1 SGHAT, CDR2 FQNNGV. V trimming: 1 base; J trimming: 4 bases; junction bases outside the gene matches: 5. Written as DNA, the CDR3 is TGTGCCAGCAGCTTAGGCGGTAGCGGGAGTTACGAGCAGTACTTC. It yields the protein CASSLGGSGSYEQYF.

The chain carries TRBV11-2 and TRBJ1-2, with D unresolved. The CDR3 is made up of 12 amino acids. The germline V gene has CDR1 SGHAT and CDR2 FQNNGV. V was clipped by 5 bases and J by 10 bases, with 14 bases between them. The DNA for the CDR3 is TGTGCCAGCAGCCAAACCGGGGATAACTACACCTTC. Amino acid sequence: CASSQTGDNYTF. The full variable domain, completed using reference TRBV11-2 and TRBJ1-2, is EAGVAQSPRYKIIEKRQSVAFWCNPISGHATLYWYQQILGQGPKLLIQFQNNGVVDDSQLPKDRFSAERLKGVDSTLKIQPAKLEDSAVYLCASSQTGDNYTFGSGTRLTVV.

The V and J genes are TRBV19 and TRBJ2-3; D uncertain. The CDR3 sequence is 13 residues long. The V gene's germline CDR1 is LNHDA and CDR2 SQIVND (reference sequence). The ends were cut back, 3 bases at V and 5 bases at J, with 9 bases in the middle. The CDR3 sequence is CASSIGSEDTQYF. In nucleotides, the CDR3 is TGTGCCAGTAGTATTGGCAGCGAAGATACGCAGTATTTT. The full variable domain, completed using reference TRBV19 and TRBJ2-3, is DGGITQSPKYLFRKEGQNVTLSCEQNLNHDAMYWYRQDPGQGLRLIYYSQIVNDFQKGDIAEGYSVSREKKESFPLTVTSAQKNPTAFYLCASSIGSEDTQYFGPGTRLTVL.

The CDR3 is CASSPPYREGYEQYF. Here the CDR3 DNA reads TGTGCCAGCAGCCCTCCTTACAGGGAAGGCTACGAGCAGTACTTC. The chain is built from TRBV7-9 and TRBJ2-7; D is perhaps TRBD1 (6 bases). From germline, CDR1 is SEHNR and CDR2 FQNEAQ (reference sequence). Deletions cut 5 bases from V and 3 bases from J, with 17 bases between. The CDR3 is 15 amino acids.

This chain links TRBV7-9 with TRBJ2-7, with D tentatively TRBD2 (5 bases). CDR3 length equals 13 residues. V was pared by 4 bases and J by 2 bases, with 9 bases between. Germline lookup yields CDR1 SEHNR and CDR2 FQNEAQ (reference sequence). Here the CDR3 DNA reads TGTGCCAGCAGCTGGAGCGGAGCCTACGAGCAGTACTTC. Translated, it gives CASSWSGAYEQYF.